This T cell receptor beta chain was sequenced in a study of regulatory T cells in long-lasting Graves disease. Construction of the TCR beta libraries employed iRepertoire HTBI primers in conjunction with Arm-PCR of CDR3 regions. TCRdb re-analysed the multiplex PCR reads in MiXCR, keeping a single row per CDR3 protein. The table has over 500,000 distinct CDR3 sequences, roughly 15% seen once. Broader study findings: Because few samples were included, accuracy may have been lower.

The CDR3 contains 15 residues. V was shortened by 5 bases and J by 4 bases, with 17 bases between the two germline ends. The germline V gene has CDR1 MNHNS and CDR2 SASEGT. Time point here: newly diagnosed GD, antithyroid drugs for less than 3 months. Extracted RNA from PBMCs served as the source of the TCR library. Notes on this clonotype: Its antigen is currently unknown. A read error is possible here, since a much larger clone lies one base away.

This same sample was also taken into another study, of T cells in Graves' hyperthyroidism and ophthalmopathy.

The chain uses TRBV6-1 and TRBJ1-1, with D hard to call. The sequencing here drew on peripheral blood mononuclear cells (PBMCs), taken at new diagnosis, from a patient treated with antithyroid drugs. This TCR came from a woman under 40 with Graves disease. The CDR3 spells CASSPKAPLGTEAFF. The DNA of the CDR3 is TGTGCCAGCAGTCCGAAAGCCCCCTTGGGCACTGAAGCTTTCTTT.